This TCR beta chain stems from a study of blood T cell repertoires in COVID-19. Turning to the study itself: Sources were T cells, B-cell-depleted T cells, or PBMCs; the material itself was cDNA or gDNA.

The CDR3 runs to 13 residues. Germline CDR1 LNHDA, CDR2 SQIVND (reference sequence). The ends lost 8 bases at V and 8 bases at J; junction bases unmatched: 7. Method: immunoSEQ multiplex PCR; TCRdb's copy keeps in-frame clones and lacks some. The sample lists about 23,000 clones, roughly 79% occurring once. This clonotype was obtained from a man aged 45-60 years with COVID-19, enrolled during active disease. The sample consisted of peripheral blood. The gene calls are TRBV19 and TRBJ1-4; 8 bases fit TRBD1. CDR3 coding DNA: TGTGCCAGTTCGCAGGGGGCCAGAGAAAAACTGTTTTTT. This gives the protein CASSQGAREKLFF.